This record looks at one T cell receptor (beta chain) sequence and its context. This sample was included in a study of control samples from healthy donors and cancer patients. The CDR3 has 14 amino acids. Germline V gene sequence: CDR1 SGHVS, CDR2 FQNEAQ. Trimming took 7 bases from V and 0 from J, leaving 11 bases between them. Repertoires were generated with immunoSEQ multiplex PCR, while TCRdb's copy carries only in-frame clones and drops some. The sample has 210,000 or so clones, over 80% seen once. V and J are TRBV7-8 and TRBJ2-3; the D is unclear. This receptor was taken from a man aged 25 to 45 in good health. The sequenced material came from blood. CDR3 sequence reads: CASNILESTDTQYF. The CDR3 coding sequence is TGTGCCAGCAACATCCTAGAGAGCACAGATACGCAGTATTTT.